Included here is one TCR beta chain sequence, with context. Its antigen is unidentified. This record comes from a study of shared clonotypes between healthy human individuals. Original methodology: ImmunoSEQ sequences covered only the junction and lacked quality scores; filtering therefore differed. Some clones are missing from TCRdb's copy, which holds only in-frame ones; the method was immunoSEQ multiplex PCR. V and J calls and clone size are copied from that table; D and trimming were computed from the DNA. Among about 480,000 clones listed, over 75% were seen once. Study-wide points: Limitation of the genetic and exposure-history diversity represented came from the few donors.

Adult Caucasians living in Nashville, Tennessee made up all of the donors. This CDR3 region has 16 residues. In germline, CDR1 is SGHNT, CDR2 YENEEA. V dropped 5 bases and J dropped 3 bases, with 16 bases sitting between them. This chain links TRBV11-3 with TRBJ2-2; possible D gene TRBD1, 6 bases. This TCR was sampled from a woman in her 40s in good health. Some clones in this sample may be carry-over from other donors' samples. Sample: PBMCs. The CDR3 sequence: CASSEETGYDTGELFF. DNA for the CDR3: TGTGCCAGCAGCGAAGAAACAGGGTACGACACCGGGGAGCTGTTTTTT. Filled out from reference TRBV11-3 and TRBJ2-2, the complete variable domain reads EAGVVQSPRYKIIEKKQPVAFWCNPISGHNTLYWYLQNLGQGPELLIRYENEEAVDDSQLPKDRFSAERLKGVDSTLKIQPAELGDSAVYLCASSEETGYDTGELFFGEGSRLTVL.